This record covers a single TCR beta chain. This sample was taken from a study of cytomegalovirus exposure and HLA in healthy donors. Researchers ran the PCR with 60 Vbeta and 13 Jbeta primers. Sequencing was performed with immunoSEQ multiplex PCR; in TCRdb, only in-frame clones are kept and a portion is missing. The sample lists under 200,000 clones, approximately 73% seen once, with 4.5% to 5.5% in the top ten. The germline V gene has CDR1 PRHDT and CDR2 FYEKMQ (reference sequence). Trimming cost V 0 bases and J 8 bases, with 11 bases left between them. The CDR3 runs to 14 residues. The sequence came from a woman aged 18-30 years in good health and CMV-seropositive. This chain links TRBV13 with TRBJ2-1; weak D call: TRBD2 (5 bases). The sample comprised PBMCs. The CDR3 loop is CASSLGRVNDEQFF. CDR3 nucleotide sequence: TGTGCCAGCAGCTTAGGGAGGGTGAACGATGAGCAGTTCTTC.